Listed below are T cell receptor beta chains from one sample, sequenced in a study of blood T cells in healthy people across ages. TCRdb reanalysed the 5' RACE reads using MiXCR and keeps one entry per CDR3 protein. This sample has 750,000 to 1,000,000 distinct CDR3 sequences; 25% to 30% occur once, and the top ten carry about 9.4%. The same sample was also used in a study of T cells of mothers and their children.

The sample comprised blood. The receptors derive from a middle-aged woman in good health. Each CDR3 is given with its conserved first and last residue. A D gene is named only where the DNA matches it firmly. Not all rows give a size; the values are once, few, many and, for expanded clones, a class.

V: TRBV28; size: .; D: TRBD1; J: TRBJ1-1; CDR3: CASSLWNRGVTEAFF; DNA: TGTGCCAGCAGTTTATGGAACAGGGGGGTAACTGAAGCTTTCTTT
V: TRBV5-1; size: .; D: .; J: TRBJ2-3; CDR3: CASSLYFTDTQYF; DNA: TGCGCCAGCAGCTTGTATTTCACTGATACGCAGTATTTT
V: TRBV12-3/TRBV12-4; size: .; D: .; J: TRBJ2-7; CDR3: CASSLFRGYEQYF; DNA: TGTGCCAGCAGTTTATTTCGTGGCTACGAGCAGTACTTC
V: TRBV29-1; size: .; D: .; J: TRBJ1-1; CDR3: CSVGRTTGNTEAFF; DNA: TGCAGCGTGGGAAGAACGACCGGTAACACTGAAGCTTTCTTT
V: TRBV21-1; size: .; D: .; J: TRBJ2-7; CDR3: CASSKLARGPRPYEQYF; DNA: TGTGCCAGCAGCAAATTAGCCAGGGGGCCGAGACCCTACGAGCAGTACTTC
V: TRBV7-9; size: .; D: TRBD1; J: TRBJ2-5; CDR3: CASSLGDRSQETQYF; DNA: TGTGCCAGCAGCTTAGGGGACAGATCCCAAGAGACCCAGTACTTC
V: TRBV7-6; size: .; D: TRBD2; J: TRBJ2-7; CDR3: CASSLRLLAGGPDEQYF; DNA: TGTGCCAGCAGCTTAAGGTTACTAGCGGGGGGGCCTGACGAGCAGTACTTC
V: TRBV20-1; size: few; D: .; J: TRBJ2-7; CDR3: CSAAGDGTYEQYF; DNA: TGCAGTGCCGCTGGGGACGGAACCTACGAGCAGTACTTC
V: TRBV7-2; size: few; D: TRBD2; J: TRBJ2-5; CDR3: CASSLAASGGIETQYF; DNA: TGTGCCAGCAGCTTAGCGGCTAGCGGGGGTATAGAGACCCAGTACTTC
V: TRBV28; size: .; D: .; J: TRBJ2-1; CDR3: CASTPGDLAPYEQFF; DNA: TGTGCCAGCACGCCCGGGGACCTCGCCCCCTATGAGCAGTTCTTC
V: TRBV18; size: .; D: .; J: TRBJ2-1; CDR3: CASSPRGVRETQFF; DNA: TGTGCCAGCTCACCACGGGGGGTACGAGAGACCCAGTTCTTC
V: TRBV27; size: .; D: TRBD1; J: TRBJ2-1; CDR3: CASSSLKTGDPYGEQFF; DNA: TGTGCCAGCAGTTCTTTAAAGACAGGGGACCCTTACGGTGAGCAGTTCTTC
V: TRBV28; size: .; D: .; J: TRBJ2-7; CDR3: CASRGGDGTYEQYF; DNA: TGTGCCAGCAGGGGAGGCGACGGAACCTACGAGCAGTACTTC
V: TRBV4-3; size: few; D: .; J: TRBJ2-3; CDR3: CASSQDGPPDTQYF; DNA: TGCGCCAGCAGCCAAGACGGACCCCCAGATACGCAGTATTTT
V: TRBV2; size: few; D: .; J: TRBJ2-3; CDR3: CASSGSRGRTDTQYF; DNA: TGTGCCAGCAGCGGCTCTCGGGGGCGCACAGATACGCAGTATTTT